This T cell receptor (beta chain) was obtained from a study of blood T cell repertoires in COVID-19 (dated by TCRdb to 2020 to 2021). Regarding the study in general: Samples from collaborators originated in the United States, Italy and Spain and spanned both the acute and convalescent phases of COVID-19. A de-identified subject ID, COVID-19 status, age in years and sex were almost always included in the sample metadata. The repertoires were released in a freely available public database meant as a resource for research on the immune response to SARS-CoV-2. The material from the prospective study consisted of cDNA or gDNA derived from T cells, B-cell-depleted T cells, or PBMCs. Where available, HLA class I and class II types were obtained from metadata supplied by the sample provider rather than from assay-based typing. Subjects who had been exposed to COVID-19, were actively infected with it, or had recovered from it provided the deeply sampled blood TCRbeta repertoires that made up the dataset. Samples came from the ongoing ImmuneRACE study (first 160 participants) plus 1,254 subjects from 6 global collaborators. The study at large found these results: The amount of clinical and demographic metadata varied by source and participant and was provided uncurated.

The collaborating institutions used their own protocols to collect whole blood in K2EDTA tubes. For TCRbeta analysis, collaborators shipped samples as frozen whole blood, isolated PBMCs, or DNA extracted from either of those sample types. The immunoSEQ Assay, a bias-controlled multiplex PCR, was used to amplify TCRbeta CDR3 regions from genomic DNA. The study's processing was this. The number of nucleated cells in each sample was estimated from the amplification of reference gene primers within the assay. To quantify the absolute abundance of each unique TCRbeta CDR3 rearrangement, sequence reads were collapsed and filtered. Productive Simpson clonality was computed per sample as the square root of Simpson's diversity index over productive rearrangements. Here the immuneACCESS table is served through TCRdb, limited to in-frame sequences with V and J called. Missing clones are a known gap in these copies; in checked studies unresolved V genes cover under half, and the rest lacks a known reason. D and trimming were read from the DNA, whereas the V and J calls and clone size are those reported in that table. Across this sample there are 120,000 to 150,000 clones, with 70% to 90% seen only once. About 2.6% of the sample rests with the top ten.

Concerning this clone: Its antigen remains unidentified. Qualities for individual bases were not recorded, and no much larger clone is one base off.

Cut back by 3 bases and 3 bases, the V and J ends lie 14 bases apart. CDR1 LNHDA and CDR2 SQIVND were looked up in the germline V gene (reference sequence). Reading from cysteine to phenylalanine, the CDR3 counts 15 amino acids. Only the CDR3 portion is preserved as DNA: 45 bases, with reading frame beginning at the first base. Sequencing was carried out using peripheral blood. The sequence was collected from a human donor with acute or convalescent COVID-19. The donor label of this sample is uncertain. The chain is made from TRBV19 and TRBJ1-1; TRBD1 could be the D gene, as 6 bases match. The CDR3 reads as follows: CASSMNRDFDTEAFF. DNA sequence: TGTGCCAGTAGTATGAACAGGGATTTTGACACTGAAGCTTTCTTT.